This T cell receptor beta chain was found in a study of blood T cell repertoires in COVID-19. As regards this clone: The sample holds other DNA sequences that translate to the same CDR3.

Generated by immunoSEQ multiplex PCR, the TCRdb table keeps only in-frame clones and is missing some. The sample gives approximately 310,000 clones, 70% to 90% of which show up once; roughly 2% is in the top ten. Material: PBMCs or T cells enriched from blood (not recorded which). The TCR comes from a man aged 25-45 years who had recovered from COVID-19.

The CDR3 here is CASSYSAGTYEQYF. The CDR3 DNA reads as TGTGCCAGCAGTTACTCGGCAGGCACCTACGAGCAGTACTTC. The gene calls are TRBV6-2 or TRBV6-3 and TRBJ2-7; D unclear. Germline V gene lookup returns CDR1 MNHEY and CDR2 SVGEGT. CDR3 length: 14 amino acids. V lost 0 bases, J lost 2 bases, and 8 bases lay in between.